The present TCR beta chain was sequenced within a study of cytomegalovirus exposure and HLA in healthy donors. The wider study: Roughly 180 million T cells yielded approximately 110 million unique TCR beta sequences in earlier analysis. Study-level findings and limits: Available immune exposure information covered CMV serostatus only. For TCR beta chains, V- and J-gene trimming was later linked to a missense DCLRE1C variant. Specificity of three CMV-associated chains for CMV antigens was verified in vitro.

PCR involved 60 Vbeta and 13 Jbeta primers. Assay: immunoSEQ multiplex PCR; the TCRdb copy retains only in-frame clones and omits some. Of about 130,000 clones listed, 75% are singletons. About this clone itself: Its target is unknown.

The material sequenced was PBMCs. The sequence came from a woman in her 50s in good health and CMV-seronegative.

The CDR3, as DNA: TGCGCCAGCAGCCAAGTCCCCGCAGCGGGATTATCCAATGAGCAGTTCTTC. This sequence encodes CASSQVPAAGLSNEQFF. The chain couples TRBV4-3 to TRBJ2-1; 7 positions match TRBD2. The CDR3 is 17 amino acids. V lost 1 base, J lost 6 bases, and 12 bases stayed unmatched. The germline V gene encodes CDR1 LGHNA and CDR2 YSLEER.